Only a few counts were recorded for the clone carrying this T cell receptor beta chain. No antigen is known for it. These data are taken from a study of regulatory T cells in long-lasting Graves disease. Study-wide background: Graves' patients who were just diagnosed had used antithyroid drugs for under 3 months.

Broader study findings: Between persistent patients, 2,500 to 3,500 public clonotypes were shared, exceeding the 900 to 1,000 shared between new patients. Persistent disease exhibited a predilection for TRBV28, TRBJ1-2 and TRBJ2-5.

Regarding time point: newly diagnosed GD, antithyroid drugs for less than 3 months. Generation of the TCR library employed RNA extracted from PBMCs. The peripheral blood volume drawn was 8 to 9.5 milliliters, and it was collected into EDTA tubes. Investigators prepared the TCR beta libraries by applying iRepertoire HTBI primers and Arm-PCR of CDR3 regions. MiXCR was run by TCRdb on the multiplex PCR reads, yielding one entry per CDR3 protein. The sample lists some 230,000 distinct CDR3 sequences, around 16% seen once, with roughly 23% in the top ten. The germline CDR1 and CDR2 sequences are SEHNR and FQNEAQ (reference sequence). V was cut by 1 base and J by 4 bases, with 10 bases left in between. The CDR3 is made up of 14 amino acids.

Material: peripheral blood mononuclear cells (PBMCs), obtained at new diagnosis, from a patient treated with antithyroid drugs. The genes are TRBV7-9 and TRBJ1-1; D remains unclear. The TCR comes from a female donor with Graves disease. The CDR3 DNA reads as TGTGCCAGCAGCTTAGTTGGTTGGGGCACTGAAGCTTTCTTT. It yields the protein CASSLVGWGTEAFF.